Described below is a single T cell receptor beta chain sequence and its context. This clonotype was seen a few times. No antigen is known for it. No base quality values were provided; no much bigger clone lies one nucleotide off. This specimen comes from a study of regulatory T cells in long-lasting Graves disease (dated by TCRdb to the early 2020s). Notes on the research overall: Patients with newly diagnosed Graves' disease had been on antithyroid drugs for under 3 months. Peripheral blood TCR sequencing and RNA sequencing compared persistent Graves' disease patients with newly diagnosed Graves' disease patients. The study was conducted in China and was registered as a clinical trial. A total of roughly 35 samples underwent TCR sequencing, from around 13 patients with persistent Graves' disease and 20 patients with newly diagnosed Graves' disease. Broader findings and caveats from the paper: Lower TCR Shannon entropy and fewer highly expanded clones were observed in persistent Graves' disease patients than in newly diagnosed patients, which suggested clonal expansion. Sequencing and analysis were limited to the TCR beta chain. The authors noted that the small sample size was a limitation that may lower accuracy. Preferential use of TRBV28, TRBJ1-2 and TRBJ2-5 was observed in persistent disease, whereas TRBV20-1 and TRBJ2-1 were favored in newly diagnosed disease. More public clonotypes were shared among persistent patients (fewer than 3,000) than among newly diagnosed patients (roughly 1,000). Because the primary lesion, thyroid tissue, could not be accessed, the study looked at peripheral blood alone.

From its cysteine to its phenylalanine, the CDR3 spans 15 amino acids. Only the CDR3 part of the read is kept: 45 bases, read in frame from the first base. V and J are trimmed by 1 base and 4 bases, and the gene matches miss 4 bases of the junction. Per the germline V gene, SGHRS is the CDR1 and YFSETQ is the CDR2. Libraries were made using multiplex PCR. Sequenced on an Illumina HiSeq 4000. CDR3 regions were amplified by Arm-PCR with iRepertoire HTBI primers to construct TCR beta libraries. PCR products were gel purified before sequencing. Per the original workflow: A total of 62 TRBV and about 13 TRBJ segments were identified across samples and were used for gene usage analysis of CDR3 amino acid clonotypes. COPE and FqMerger were used to merge the filtered high-quality paired reads into contigs. BLAST was used to align contigs to IMGT TRBV, TRBD and TRBJ reference genes, and CDR3 was defined according to IMGT. Any clonotype with a frequency above 0.1% was counted as a highly expanded clone. Shannon entropy served as the measure of repertoire diversity, while the Gini coefficient captured V-J evenness. Clonotypes shared by more than one individual were considered public. TCRdb cleaned the public reads at Q25 with fastp, built clones with MiXCR and kept in-frame beta chains. CDR3 protein duplicates are merged, each entry listing the most common genes and DNA. For this entry, the V and J calls and clone size follow TCRdb and not the study's own pipeline. The sample table lists more than 450,000 distinct CDR3 sequences, about 12% of them with a count of one. Together, the top ten hold about 8.9% of the sample.

The time point tag for this specimen amounts to: newly diagnosed GD, antithyroid drugs for less than 3 months. For both TCR sequencing and RNA sequencing, RNA was extracted from PBMCs in TRIzol. The diagnosis of Graves' disease followed American Thyroid Association guidelines. Recruitment of patients was carried out at an endocrinology department in Xi'an, China. Each patient gave approximately 8.8 milliliters of peripheral blood, collected in an EDTA anticoagulant tube. Ficoll Paque Plus density gradient separation was used to isolate PBMCs, and no additional T cell sorting was done. An Agilent 2100 Bioanalyzer and agarose gel were used to check RNA quality, while a NanoDrop 2000 measured RNA concentration. The data also belong to a second study, concerning T cells in Graves' hyperthyroidism and ophthalmopathy. According to the second study: Stable Graves' hyperthyroidism was defined as no progression to ophthalmopathy during 18 months of follow-up. The hyperthyroidism patients were between 18 and 65 years old and newly diagnosed, with a disease duration of less than 2 months. Exclusion was applied to patients with uncontrolled infections, other autoimmune diseases, pregnancy or lactation. Diagnoses relied on clinical symptoms, serum thyroxine and TRAb, thyroid ultrasound and orbital computed tomography. For the first round of RT-PCR on the TCR CDR3, the HTBI primer set was used together with the Qiagen OneStep RT-PCR kit. Most expanded thyroid clonotypes (frequency above 0.001) were also found in blood, which suggests that blood repertoires may mirror thyroid immune responses. In cross-validation, a model built on a 13 V-J signature told ophthalmopathy apart from stable hyperthyroidism with approximately 90% sensitivity and roughly 83% specificity, and in testing the same model reached 80%/75%. In validation, progression to ophthalmopathy was predicted by the model with nearly 71% sensitivity and 72.22% specificity, a median of about 6.4 months before onset. To identify TCR V-J signatures that set the groups apart, the researchers used a discovery cohort of 100 patients, made up of 40 to 45 with Graves' ophthalmopathy and 57 with stable Graves' hyperthyroidism. Whether ophthalmopathy could be predicted prospectively was tested in an independent validation cohort made up of approximately 19 hyperthyroidism patients plus 17 patients who later progressed to ophthalmopathy. The roughly 100 discovery patients were randomly split 7:3 into training and test sets. The study also compared thyroid tissue and blood T-cell repertoires from about six Graves' hyperthyroidism patients. Once sampling was done, hyperthyroidism patients were given methimazole at a starting dose of 30 mg daily, whereas ophthalmopathy patients were given high-dose intravenous methylprednisolone. Libraries were constructed in a second round of multiplex PCR, after which size selection and purification were performed. Sequencing of the libraries was done on an Illumina HiSeq2000 using paired-end 100 bp reads. SOAPnuke was used to process the raw data, with reads discarded if the reads contained adapters or uncalled bases, had a mean Phred below 15, or lacked an exact constant-primer or identifier match. COPE v1.2.5 was used to merge the high-quality paired reads, and each unique nucleotide sequence was defined as a clonotype. MiTCR v1.1 was used to align the clonotypes against IMGT TRBV, TRBD and TRBJ reference segments. Analysis was restricted to V-J combinations with a frequency above 0.0001, which covered 99.2% of repertoires. A TCS score was defined as the ratio between F50 (clonal expansion) and ExV (chaos), using BLOSUM62-based TCRdist between CDR3 peptides within each V-J. Welch's t-statistics and random forest reduced around 550 V-J features to 13, which were used in a naive Bayes classifier (R e1071). Sample size was not statistically predetermined, and investigators were not blinded to group allocation. The paper reports TCR Vbeta CDR3 sequencing of over 130 peripheral blood samples: around 45 ophthalmopathy, 75 to 80 hyperthyroidism and approximately 17 progressor patients.

Sequences were derived from peripheral blood mononuclear cells (PBMCs), sampled at new diagnosis, from a patient treated with antithyroid drugs. Recombination joined TRBV5-1 with TRBJ2-5, with TRBD2 identical over 10 junction bases. This clonotype was obtained from a woman in her 30s with Graves disease. Donor details come from another sample of the same person, matched by shared clones. This receptor carries the CDR3 CASSLTSGAGETQYF. The DNA sequence is as follows: TGCGCCAGCAGCTTGACTAGCGGGGCTGGAGAGACCCAGTACTTC.